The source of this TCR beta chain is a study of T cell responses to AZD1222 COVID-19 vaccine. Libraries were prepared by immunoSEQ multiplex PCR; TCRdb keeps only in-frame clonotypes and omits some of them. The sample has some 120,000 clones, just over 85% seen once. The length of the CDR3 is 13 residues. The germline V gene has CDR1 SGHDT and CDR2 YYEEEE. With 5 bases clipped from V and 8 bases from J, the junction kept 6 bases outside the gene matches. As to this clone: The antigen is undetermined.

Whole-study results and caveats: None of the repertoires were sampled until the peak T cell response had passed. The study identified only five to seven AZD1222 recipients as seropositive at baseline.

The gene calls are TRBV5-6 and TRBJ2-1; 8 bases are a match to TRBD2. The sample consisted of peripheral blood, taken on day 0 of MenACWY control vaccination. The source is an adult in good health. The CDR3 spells CASSPAGVHEQFF. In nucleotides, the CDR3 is TGTGCCAGCAGTCCAGCGGGAGTCCATGAGCAGTTCTTC.